This entry lists 18 T cell receptor beta chains sequenced from one sample in a study of cytomegalovirus exposure and HLA in healthy donors. Amplification used 60 Vbeta primers and 13 Jbeta primers. Produced via immunoSEQ multiplex PCR; TCRdb's table is partial and in-frame only. The sample carries about 150,000 clones, about 76% recorded once. The sample was PBMCs. Receptor source: a male donor in good health and CMV-seronegative.

The gene calls are TRBV18 and TRBJ2-2; TRBD2 aligns across 13 bases. This CDR3 has 19 amino acids. In germline, CDR1 is KGHSH, CDR2 LQKENI. V lost 6 bases and J lost 2; bases outside the gene matches: 12. The CDR3 sequence is CASSPSLGTSGANTGELFF. Written as DNA, the CDR3 is TGTGCCAGCTCGCCCTCCTTAGGGACTAGCGGGGCTAACACCGGGGAGCTGTTTTTT.

The V and J genes are TRBV19 and TRBJ2-5; possibly TRBD1 for D (6 bases). In germline, CDR1 is LNHDA, CDR2 SQIVND (reference sequence). Trimming cost V 6 bases and J 5 bases, with 13 bases left between them. The CDR3 sequence is 13 residues long. This chain's CDR3 is CASSPTGRETQYF. The CDR3 DNA reads as TGTGCCAGTAGCCCGACAGGAAGGGAGACCCAGTACTTC.

The chain recombines TRBV4-3 with TRBJ2-4, with 8 bases that match TRBD1. From germline, CDR1 is LGHNA and CDR2 YSLEER. Germline trimming cut 0 bases from V and 8 bases from J; bases unmatched to any gene: 6. The length of the CDR3 is 15 residues. For the CDR3, the DNA is TGCGCCAGCAGCCAAGAAAGGACAGGGATGGACATTCAGTACTTC. It translates to CASSQERTGMDIQYF.

This clone was detected only a few times. The V call is TRBV27, the J call TRBJ2-5; 7 positions agree with TRBD1. Per germline, CDR1 MNHEY and CDR2 SMNVEV (reference sequence). CDR3 size: 14 residues. Germline trimming cut 0 bases from V and 4 bases from J; bases unmatched to any gene: 2. The CDR3 spells CASSLSSGGETQYF. CDR3 DNA sequence: TGTGCCAGCAGTTTATCTTCAGGGGGAGAGACCCAGTACTTC.

The rearrangement links TRBV5-1 to TRBJ1-1; TRBD1 matches 7 bases. The CDR3 extends over 15 amino acids. Germline trimming cut 2 bases from V and 1 base from J; bases unmatched to any gene: 5. The germline CDR1 and CDR2 sequences are SGHRS and YFSETQ. In nucleotides, the CDR3 is TGCGCCAGCAGCTTACCGGGACAGCCGAACACTGAAGCTTTCTTT. This encodes CASSLPGQPNTEAFF.

The chain couples TRBV7-9 to TRBJ1-2; 11 bases line up with TRBD1. V shed 3 bases, J shed 7 bases, and the junction held 13 bases outside the gene matches. Germline assignment: CDR1 SEHNR and CDR2 FQNEAQ (reference sequence). This CDR3 is built from 17 residues. The CDR3 is CASSFRASTGTGGGYTF. CDR3 coding DNA: TGTGCCAGCAGCTTTAGGGCGAGTACCGGGACAGGGGGTGGCTACACCTTC.

This sequence joins TRBV7-8 and TRBJ2-2; weak D call: TRBD1 (5 bases). V lost 5 bases, J lost 6 bases, and 13 bases lay in between. CDR1 is SGHVS, CDR2 FQNEAQ, per germline. The CDR3 is 14 amino acids. In nucleotides, the CDR3 is TGTGCCAGCAGCCAAGACAGCGCCCCCGGGGAGCTGTTTTTT. Its translation: CASSQDSAPGELFF.

The CDR3 DNA follows: TGTGCCAGCAGCATCCAGGGGTCACGTTCACCCCTCCACTTT. Translating gives CASSIQGSRSPLHF. The V call is TRBV9, the J call TRBJ1-6; TRBD1 might be the D (6 bases). The CDR3 covers 14 residues. With 4 bases removed from V and 9 bases from J, the gap between germline ends came to 14 bases. From germline, CDR1 is SGDLS and CDR2 YYNGEE.

The genes are TRBV5-1 and TRBJ2-5; D is unresolved. Trimming took off 2 bases at V and 0 bases at J, with 11 bases between the two ends. This CDR3 has 15 residues. Germline values: CDR1 SGHRS, CDR2 YFSETQ. DNA of the CDR3: TGCGCCAGCAGCTTTAACGGGTTAGACCAAGAGACCCAGTACTTC. Translated, it gives CASSFNGLDQETQYF. Based on the CDR3 plus reference TRBV5-1 and TRBJ2-5, the full variable domain is KAGVTQTPRYLIKTRGQQVTLSCSPISGHRSVSWYQQTPGQGLQFLFEYFSETQRNKGNFPGRFSGRQFSNSRSEMNVSTLELGDSALYLCASSFNGLDQETQYFGPGTRLLVL.

This clone was counted only a few times. The rearrangement joins TRBV5-4 to TRBJ2-2; 8 positions agree with TRBD2. Germline lookup yields CDR1 SGHNT and CDR2 YYREEE (reference sequence). V dropped 4 bases and J dropped 7; count of bases not matched to a gene: 6. The CDR3 covers 14 residues. CDR3 in DNA: TGTGCCAGCAGCGGGGGACTAGAGATCGGGGAGCTGTTTTTT. It specifies CASSGGLEIGELFF.

This clone was counted once. The chain couples TRBV10-3 to TRBJ1-3; 7 bases are shared with TRBD1. The V gene end was trimmed by 4 bases and the J gene end by 2 bases; junction bases not matched to a gene: 2. Germline V gene lookup returns CDR1 ENHRY and CDR2 SYGVKD. The length of the CDR3 is 14 residues. CDR3 coding DNA: TGTGCCATCAGTGGTACAGGGGCTGGAAACACCATATATTTT. Protein product: CAISGTGAGNTIYF.

This chain uses TRBV7-9 with TRBJ1-1, with D unclear. V was cut by 3 bases and J by 3 bases, with 2 bases left in between. Germline V gene lookup returns CDR1 SEHNR and CDR2 FQNEAQ (reference sequence). This CDR3 is 11 amino acids long. As DNA, the CDR3 is TGTGCCAGCAGCTTCGACACTGAAGCTTTCTTT. Amino acids: CASSFDTEAFF.

Here the CDR3 DNA reads TGCAGTGCCACGCCGGACAGGGCCGCGTTCTTC. Translation gives CSATPDRAAFF. The V gene is TRBV20-1, the J gene TRBJ2-1, with TRBD1 matching over 8 bases. J gave up 15 bases and V 6 bases, and 10 bases lay outside the gene matches. Germline CDR1 and CDR2: DFQATT and SNEGSKA (reference sequence). This CDR3 has 11 amino acids.

The chain couples TRBV5-4 to TRBJ2-3; tentative D call: TRBD2 (5 bases). Germline V gene data show CDR1 as SGHNT and CDR2 as YYREEE (reference sequence). Trimming pared 2 bases from V and 1 base from J, leaving 8 bases between. The CDR3 runs 14 residues. Here the CDR3 DNA reads TGTGCCAGCAGCTTTTACGGGGGCACAGATACGCAGTATTTT. It codes for CASSFYGGTDTQYF.

The J gene is TRBJ1-2, the V gene TRBV19; 8 positions agree with TRBD1. CDR3 size: 16 residues. With V trimmed by 6 bases and J by 7 bases, 16 bases remained unmatched. Germline values: CDR1 LNHDA, CDR2 SQIVND (reference sequence). CDR3 sequence (DNA): TGTGCCAGTAGCCAATCCACGTCCCAGGGGGCGGGTGGCTACACCTTC. Translated, it gives CASSQSTSQGAGGYTF.

V and J are TRBV19 and TRBJ1-2; TRBD1 agrees at 7 bases. Germline V gene data show CDR1 as LNHDA and CDR2 as SQIVND (reference sequence). Trimming at V came to 5 bases and at J to 3 bases, leaving 12 bases not matched to a gene. The CDR3 has 16 residues. The CDR3: CASSPRRTGIYYGYTF. CDR3 sequence (DNA): TGTGCCAGTAGTCCTCGACGGACAGGTATTTACTATGGCTACACCTTC.

CDR3 bases: TGTGCCAGCAGTGAAGGGGCAGAGACCTACAATGAGCAGTTCTTC. As protein: CASSEGAETYNEQFF. The chain links TRBV25-1 to TRBJ2-1, with D perhaps TRBD1 (5 bases). This CDR3 has 15 amino acids. Germline values: CDR1 MGHDK, CDR2 SYGVNS. V shed 2 bases and J shed 2 bases, with 10 bases lying between them.

This sequence joins TRBV4-2 and TRBJ2-1; D may be TRBD2 (5 bases). Germline V gene lookup returns CDR1 LGHNA and CDR2 YNFKEQ. The length of the CDR3 is 16 residues. Trimming took off 0 bases at V and 4 bases at J, with 13 bases between the two ends. The CDR3 loop is CASSQDDSSRYNEQFF. The DNA of the CDR3 is TGTGCCAGCAGCCAAGATGATTCTAGCCGTTACAATGAGCAGTTCTTC.